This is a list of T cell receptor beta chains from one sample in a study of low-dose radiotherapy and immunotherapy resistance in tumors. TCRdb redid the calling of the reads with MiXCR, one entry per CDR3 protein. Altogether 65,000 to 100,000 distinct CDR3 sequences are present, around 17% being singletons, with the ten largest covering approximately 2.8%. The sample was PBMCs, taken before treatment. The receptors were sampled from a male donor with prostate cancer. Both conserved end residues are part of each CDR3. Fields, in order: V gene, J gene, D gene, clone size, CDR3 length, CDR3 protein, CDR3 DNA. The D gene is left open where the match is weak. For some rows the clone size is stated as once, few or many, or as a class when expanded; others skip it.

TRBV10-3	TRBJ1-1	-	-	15	CAISEVTGEVTEAFF	TGTGCCATCAGTGAGGTCACTGGGGAGGTCACTGAAGCTTTCTTT
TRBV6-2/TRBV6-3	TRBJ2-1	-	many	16	CASSDIGGSSYNEQFF	TGTGCCAGCAGTGATATCGGTGGGAGCTCCTACAATGAGCAGTTCTTC
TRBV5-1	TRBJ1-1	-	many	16	CASSLGRVPMNTEAFF	TGCGCCAGCAGCTTGGGCCGGGTTCCAATGAACACTGAAGCTTTCTTT
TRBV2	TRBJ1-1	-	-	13	CASSEMGNTEAFF	TGTGCCAGCAGTGAAATGGGGAACACTGAAGCTTTCTTT
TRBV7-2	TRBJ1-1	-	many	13	CASSLRREAEAFF	TGTGCCAGCAGCTTAAGGAGAGAGGCTGAAGCTTTCTTT
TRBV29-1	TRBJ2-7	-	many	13	CSVEGGAGYEQYF	TGCAGCGTTGAGGGGGGCGCGGGGTACGAGCAGTACTTC
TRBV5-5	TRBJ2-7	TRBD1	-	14	CASSKGTGLEEQYF	TGTGCCAGCAGCAAAGGGACAGGGCTTGAAGAGCAGTACTTC
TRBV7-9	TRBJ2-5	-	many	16	CASSSTRSGFGETQYF	TGTGCCAGCAGTTCGACCCGTTCGGGCTTCGGGGAGACCCAGTACTTC
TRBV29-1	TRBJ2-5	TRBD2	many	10	CSVGTSVQYF	TGCAGCGTTGGGACTAGCGTCCAGTACTTC
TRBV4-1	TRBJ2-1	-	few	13	CASSRGLYGEQFF	TGCGCCAGCAGCCGCGGACTATATGGAGAGCAGTTCTTC
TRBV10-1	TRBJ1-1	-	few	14	CASAPVGAGTEAFF	TGCGCCAGCGCACCGGTCGGGGCTGGCACTGAAGCTTTCTTT
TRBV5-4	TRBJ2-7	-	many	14	CASSLRGRDYEQYF	TGTGCCAGCAGCTTGCGGGGGCGCGACTACGAGCAGTACTTC
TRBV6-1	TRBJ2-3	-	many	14	CASSEVTGFGAQYF	TGTGCCAGCAGTGAAGTAACGGGTTTTGGCGCGCAGTATTTT
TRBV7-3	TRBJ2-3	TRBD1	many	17	CASSLGQGAGWADTQYF	TGTGCCAGCAGCCTAGGACAGGGGGCAGGTTGGGCAGATACGCAGTATTTT
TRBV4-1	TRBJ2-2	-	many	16	CASSQRSRGNTGELFF	TGCGCCAGCAGCCAAAGATCCAGGGGGAACACCGGGGAGCTGTTTTTT
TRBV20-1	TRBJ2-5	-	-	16	CSARDVWQGIRETQYF	TGCAGTGCTAGAGATGTCTGGCAGGGGATAAGGGAGACCCAGTACTTC
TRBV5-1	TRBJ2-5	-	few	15	CASSSSTGAEETQYF	TGCGCCAGCAGCTCGTCGACAGGCGCTGAGGAGACCCAGTACTTC
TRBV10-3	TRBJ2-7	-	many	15	CAISPGTGSGYEQYF	TGTGCCATCAGTCCCGGAACAGGGTCAGGCTACGAGCAGTACTTC
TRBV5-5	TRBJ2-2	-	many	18	CASSLWAAWDLRGGELFF	TGTGCCAGCAGCTTGTGGGCTGCATGGGATCTACGGGGCGGGGAGCTGTTTTTT
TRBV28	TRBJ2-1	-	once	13	CASTPKRFNEQFF	TGTGCCAGCACCCCCAAAAGATTCAATGAGCAGTTCTTC
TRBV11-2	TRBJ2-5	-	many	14	CASSPGRGRETQYF	TGTGCCAGCAGCCCGGGGAGGGGGCGGGAGACCCAGTACTTC
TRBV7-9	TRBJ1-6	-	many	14	CASSTTGWSSPLHF	TGTGCCAGCAGCACCACAGGGTGGAGCTCACCCCTCCACTTT
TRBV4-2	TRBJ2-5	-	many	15	CASSLSPGASETQYF	TGTGCCAGCAGCCTTAGCCCGGGGGCGTCGGAGACCCAGTACTTC
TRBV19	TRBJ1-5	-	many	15	CASSMDAWSNQPQHF	TGTGCCAGTAGTATGGACGCCTGGAGCAATCAGCCCCAGCATTTT
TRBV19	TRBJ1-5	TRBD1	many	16	CASSQRQGDSLQPQHF	TGTGCCAGTAGTCAGAGACAGGGAGATTCGCTCCAGCCCCAGCATTTT
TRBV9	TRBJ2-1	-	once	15	CASSVAGGPYNEQFF	TGTGCCAGCAGCGTAGCTGGCGGTCCCTACAATGAGCAGTTCTTC
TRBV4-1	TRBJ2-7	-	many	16	CASSQRDFGLIYEQYF	TGCGCCAGCAGCCAAAGGGACTTCGGACTGATATACGAGCAGTACTTC
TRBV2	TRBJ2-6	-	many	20	CASSVGWGADLRTGANVLTF	TGTGCCAGCAGTGTGGGCTGGGGCGCGGATCTCCGAACTGGGGCCAACGTCCTGACTTTC
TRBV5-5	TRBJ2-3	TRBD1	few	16	CASRQRQGANTDTQYF	TGTGCCAGCAGACAGAGACAGGGGGCCAACACAGATACGCAGTATTTT
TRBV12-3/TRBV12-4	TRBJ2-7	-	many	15	CASSFGGSISYEQYF	TGTGCCAGCAGTTTTGGGGGCTCGATAAGTTACGAGCAGTACTTC
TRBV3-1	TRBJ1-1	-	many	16	CASSQGMGNLGTEAFF	TGTGCCAGCAGCCAAGGGATGGGTAACCTGGGCACTGAAGCTTTCTTT
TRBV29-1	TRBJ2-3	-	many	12	CSAGPTTDTQYF	TGCAGCGCCGGACCTACCACAGATACGCAGTATTTT
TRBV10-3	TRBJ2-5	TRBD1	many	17	CAISAGTGKPIRETQYF	TGTGCCATCAGCGCCGGGACAGGGAAACCCATAAGAGAGACCCAGTACTTC
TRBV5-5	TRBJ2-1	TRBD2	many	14	CASSEGLAGGLRFF	TGTGCCAGCAGCGAGGGACTAGCGGGGGGGCTTCGGTTCTTC
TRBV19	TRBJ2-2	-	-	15	CASSIGPQPTGELFF	TGTGCCAGTAGTATAGGGCCTCAACCAACCGGGGAGCTGTTTTTT
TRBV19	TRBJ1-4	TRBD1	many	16	CASRDRGSGTNEKLFF	TGTGCCAGCCGGGACAGGGGATCGGGAACTAATGAAAAACTGTTTTTT
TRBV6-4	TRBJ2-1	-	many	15	CASSEESGGYNEQFF	TGTGCCAGCAGTGAAGAGTCAGGGGGGTACAATGAGCAGTTCTTC
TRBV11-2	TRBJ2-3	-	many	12	CASTPREDTQYF	TGTGCCAGCACCCCTCGGGAAGATACGCAGTATTTT
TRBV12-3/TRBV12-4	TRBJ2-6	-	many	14	CANIGKSGANVLTF	TGTGCCAACATCGGAAAGTCTGGGGCCAACGTCCTGACTTTC
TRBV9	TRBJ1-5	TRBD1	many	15	CASSATGTGDQPQHF	TGTGCCAGCAGCGCCACCGGGACAGGGGATCAGCCCCAGCATTTT
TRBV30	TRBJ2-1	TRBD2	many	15	CAWSLGSGGPDEQFF	TGTGCCTGGAGTCTCGGTAGCGGGGGGCCGGATGAGCAGTTCTTC
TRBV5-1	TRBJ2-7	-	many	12	CASSRDGLEQYF	TGCGCCAGCAGCCGGGATGGGCTGGAGCAGTACTTC
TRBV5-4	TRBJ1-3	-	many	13	CASSLAGGNTIYF	TGTGCCAGCAGCTTGGCCGGAGGGAACACCATATATTTT
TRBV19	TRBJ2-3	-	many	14	CASSTQKGTDTQYF	TGTGCCAGTAGTACCCAGAAGGGCACAGATACGCAGTATTTT
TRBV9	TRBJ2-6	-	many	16	CASSGQTLSGANVLTF	TGTGCCAGCAGCGGGCAGACTCTCTCTGGGGCCAACGTCCTGACTTTC
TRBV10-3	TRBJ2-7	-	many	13	CAIRGDSSYEQYF	TGTGCCATCAGAGGAGACAGCTCCTACGAGCAGTACTTC
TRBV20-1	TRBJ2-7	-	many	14	CSARRQGGGYEQYF	TGCAGTGCTAGACGACAGGGCGGGGGGTACGAGCAGTACTTC
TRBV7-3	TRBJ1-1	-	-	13	CASSLGAGEYAFF	TGTGCCAGCAGCTTAGGTGCAGGGGAGTACGCTTTCTTT
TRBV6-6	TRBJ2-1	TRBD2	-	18	CASSYRGGGRGGRNEQFF	TGTGCCAGCAGTTACCGCGGGGGTGGGCGGGGGGGCCGTAATGAGCAGTTCTTC
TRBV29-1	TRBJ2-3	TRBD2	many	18	CSVWGGEVVAGAADTQYF	TGCAGCGTCTGGGGGGGTGAGGTGGTAGCGGGGGCGGCAGATACGCAGTATTTT
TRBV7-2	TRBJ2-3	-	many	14	CASSPLEAPDTQYF	TGTGCCAGCAGCCCCTTAGAAGCCCCAGATACGCAGTATTTT
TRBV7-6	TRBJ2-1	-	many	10	CASSGNEQFF	TGTGCCAGCAGCGGGAATGAGCAGTTCTTC
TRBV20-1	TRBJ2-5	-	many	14	CSARDRTNQETQYF	TGCAGTGCTAGAGACAGGACAAACCAAGAGACCCAGTACTTC
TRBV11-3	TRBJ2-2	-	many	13	CASGGQNTGELFF	TGTGCCAGCGGGGGGCAGAACACCGGGGAGCTGTTTTTT
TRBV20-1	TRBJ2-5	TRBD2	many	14	CSAGTSGGTETQYF	TGCAGTGCTGGGACTAGCGGGGGGACGGAGACCCAGTACTTC